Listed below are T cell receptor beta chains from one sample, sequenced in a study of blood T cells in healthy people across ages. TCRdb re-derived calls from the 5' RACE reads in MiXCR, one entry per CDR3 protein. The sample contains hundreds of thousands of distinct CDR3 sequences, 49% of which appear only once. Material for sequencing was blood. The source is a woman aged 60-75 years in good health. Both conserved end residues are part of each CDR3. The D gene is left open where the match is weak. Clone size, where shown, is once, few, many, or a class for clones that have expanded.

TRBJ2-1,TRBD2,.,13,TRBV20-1,CSAGGEWWNEQFF,TGCAGTGCTGGGGGGGAGTGGTGGAATGAGCAGTTCTTC
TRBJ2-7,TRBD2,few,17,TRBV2,CASSRLWTSGSSYEQYF,TGTGCCAGCAGTCGCCTATGGACTAGCGGGAGCTCCTACGAGCAGTACTTC
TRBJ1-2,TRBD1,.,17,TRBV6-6,CASSSLGTASYNYGYTF,TGTGCCAGCAGTTCCTTAGGGACAGCCAGCTATAACTATGGCTACACCTTC
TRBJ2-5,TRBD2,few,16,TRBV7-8,CASNHRGTKRIETQYF,TGTGCCAGCAACCACCGGGGGACTAAAAGGATTGAGACCCAGTACTTC
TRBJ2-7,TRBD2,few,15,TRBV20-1,CSARNEREGVYEQYF,TGCAGTGCTAGGAATGAGCGGGAGGGCGTCTACGAGCAGTACTTC
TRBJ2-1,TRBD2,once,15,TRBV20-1,CSAPSTSGRSNEQFF,TGCAGTGCTCCTTCGACTAGCGGGAGGAGCAATGAGCAGTTCTTC
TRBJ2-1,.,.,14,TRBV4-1,CASSQDRTVETQFF,TGCGCCAGCAGCCAAGATCGGACAGTGGAGACCCAGTTCTTC
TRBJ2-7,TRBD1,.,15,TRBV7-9,CASSLAGTVAREQYF,TGTGCCAGCAGCTTAGCCGGGACAGTCGCCCGCGAGCAGTACTTC
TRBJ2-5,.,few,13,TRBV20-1,CSAHPPGRSDQYF,TGCAGTGCCCACCCTCCGGGACGATCGGATCAGTACTTC
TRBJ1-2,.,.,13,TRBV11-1,CASSLAAARGYTF,TGTGCCAGCAGCTTAGCCGCGGCGCGTGGCTACACCTTC
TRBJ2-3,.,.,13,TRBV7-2,CASSSDPRGTQYF,TGTGCCAGCAGCTCTGACCCCCGAGGTACGCAGTATTTT
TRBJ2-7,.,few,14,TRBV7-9,CASSPVAVYNEQYF,TGTGCCAGCAGCCCCGTAGCGGTCTATAACGAGCAGTACTTC
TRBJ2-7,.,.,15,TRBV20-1,CSARRRQGTYNEQYF,TGCAGTGCTAGACGCCGCCAGGGTACCTACAATGAGCAGTACTTC
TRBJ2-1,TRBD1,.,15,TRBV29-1,CSVDGRDRGYDEQFF,TGCAGCGTTGACGGTCGGGACAGGGGTTACGATGAGCAGTTCTTC
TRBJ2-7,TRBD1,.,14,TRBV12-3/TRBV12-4,CASSVLDRAYEQYF,TGTGCCAGCAGTGTACTGGACAGGGCCTACGAGCAGTACTTC
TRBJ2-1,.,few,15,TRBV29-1,CSVEEGRYSYNEQFF,TGCAGCGTTGAAGAGGGAAGGTACTCCTACAATGAGCAGTTCTTC
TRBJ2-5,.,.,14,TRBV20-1,CSARDRVKLETQYF,TGCAGTGCTAGAGATCGAGTGAAATTGGAGACCCAGTACTTC
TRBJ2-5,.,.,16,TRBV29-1,CSVTPGAVGAQETQYF,TGCAGCGTTACACCAGGAGCAGTCGGAGCCCAAGAGACCCAGTACTTC
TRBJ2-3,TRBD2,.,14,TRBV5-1,CASVDAGGPDTQYF,TGCGCCAGCGTTGACGCGGGAGGACCAGATACGCAGTATTTT
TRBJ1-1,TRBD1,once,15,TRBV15,CATRAIGQGFTEAFF,TGTGCCACCAGGGCGATTGGACAGGGTTTCACTGAAGCTTTCTTT
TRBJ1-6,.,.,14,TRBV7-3,CASSIGVSDSPLHF,TGTGCCAGCAGCATAGGGGTCTCGGATTCACCCCTCCACTTT
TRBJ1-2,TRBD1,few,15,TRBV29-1,CSVEDIGRGLVGYTF,TGCAGCGTTGAAGATATTGGCAGGGGGCTTGTTGGCTACACCTTC
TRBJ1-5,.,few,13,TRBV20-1,CSAREGLDQPQHF,TGCAGTGCTAGAGAGGGGCTTGATCAGCCCCAGCATTTT
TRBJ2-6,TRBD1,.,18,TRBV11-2,CASSSPGTGGSGANVLTF,TGTGCCAGCAGCTCTCCGGGGACAGGAGGCTCTGGGGCCAACGTCCTGACTTTC
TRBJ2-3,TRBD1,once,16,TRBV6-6,CASSSQPGQGPDTQYF,TGTGCCAGCAGTTCTCAACCAGGACAGGGACCAGATACGCAGTATTTT
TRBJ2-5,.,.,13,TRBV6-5,CASRKGLEETQYF,TGTGCCAGCAGGAAGGGACTCGAAGAGACCCAGTACTTC